A single T cell receptor beta chain is shown here with its context. What it binds is not known. The record originates from a study of CD8 T cells in ankylosing spondylitis. General observations from the study: Reports of some motif variants in reactive arthritis synovial fluid and blood predate this one. Within matched ankylosing spondylitis synovial fluid, disease-linked clones were reportedly significantly enriched. The disease-linked clones had a CD8+ phenotype and low blood frequencies.

TCR beta libraries were made by quantitative 5'-RACE with molecular barcodes. TCRdb called the 5' RACE reads again in MiXCR, with one record for every CDR3 protein. The profile covers under 200,000 distinct CDR3 sequences, with about an eighth appearing a single time and approximately 10% taken by the ten largest. The length of the CDR3 is 15 residues. The sequenced sample consisted of blood, either unsorted or a sorted T cell fraction (not recorded which). The origin of this receptor is a female donor with ankylosing spondylitis or in good health (not recorded which). V usage is TRBV21-1 and J usage is TRBJ2-1; TRBD1 is the table's D call and was not checked against the DNA. TRBV21-1 is flagged as a pseudogene. The CDR3 spells CASSIGRRGDNEQFF. The CDR3 region has the DNA TGTGCCAGCAGCATCGGCCGCAGGGGCGACAATGAGCAGTTCTTC.